A selection of T cell receptor beta chains follows, all from one sample in a study of T-cell reconstitution after alpha-beta-depleted transplantation in children. TCRdb reanalysed the PCR reads using MiXCR and keeps one entry per CDR3 protein. The sample gives some 550,000 distinct CDR3 sequences, around 17% of which show up once; approximately 3% is in the top ten. This material consisted of PBMCs from the stem cell graft donor, taken from the stem cell graft. Every receptor here comes from a human donor who donated a stem cell graft to a child with acute lymphoblastic leukemia. The CDR3 runs from the conserved cysteine through the conserved F or W. A D gene is named only where the DNA matches it firmly. Clone size appears in some rows only: once, few, many, or a class for an expanded clone.

V gene	J gene	CDR3 length	clone size	D gene	CDR3 protein	CDR3 DNA
TRBV3-1	TRBJ2-3	11	.	.	CASSKSDTQYF	TGTGCCAGCAGCAAGTCAGATACGCAGTATTTT
TRBV27	TRBJ2-1	16	.	TRBD2	CASSSAGTSGYNEQFF	TGTGCCAGCAGTTCCGCCGGGACTAGCGGCTACAATGAGCAGTTCTTC
TRBV9	TRBJ1-2	13	.	.	CASRSSLGYGYTF	TGTGCCAGCAGGTCCTCACTGGGCTATGGCTACACCTTC
TRBV6-5	TRBJ2-7	15	.	.	CASSYSVSGTYEQYF	TGTGCCAGCAGTTACTCTGTTAGCGGTACCTACGAGCAGTACTTC
TRBV15	TRBJ2-1	14	few	.	CATSRELQLNEQFF	TGTGCCACCAGCAGAGAATTGCAGCTCAATGAGCAGTTCTTC
TRBV20-1	TRBJ1-2	18	.	.	CSAQNQPESPILNYGYTF	TGCAGTGCTCAAAATCAGCCCGAGAGCCCGATCCTGAACTATGGCTACACCTTC
TRBV15	TRBJ1-4	16	.	.	CATSRGSQGLNEKLFF	TGTGCCACCAGCAGAGGATCGCAGGGCCTTAATGAAAAACTGTTTTTT
TRBV7-9	TRBJ2-7	14	few	TRBD1	CASSSRDRGHEQYF	TGTGCCAGCAGTTCCCGTGACAGGGGGCACGAGCAGTACTTC
TRBV5-1	TRBJ1-2	17	.	.	CASSLGVLGPANYGYTF	TGCGCCAGCAGCTTGGGGGTATTGGGACCAGCTAACTATGGCTACACCTTC
TRBV20-1	TRBJ2-2	14	few	TRBD2	CSAGGTSDTGELFF	TGCAGTGCCGGTGGGACTAGCGACACCGGGGAGCTGTTTTTT
TRBV27	TRBJ2-1	15	.	.	CASGRWGGLYNEQFF	TGTGCCAGCGGTCGCTGGGGCGGGCTTTACAATGAGCAGTTCTTC
TRBV7-9	TRBJ2-3	15	many	TRBD1	CASSSTGTGTDTQYF	TGTGCCAGCAGCTCGACCGGGACAGGGACAGATACGCAGTATTTT
TRBV29-1	TRBJ2-3	16	many	.	CSVGILGGIGTDTQYF	TGCAGCGTTGGGATATTAGGGGGGATCGGCACAGATACGCAGTATTTT
TRBV5-8	TRBJ1-2	14	.	.	CASSWVQGNYGYTF	TGTGCCAGCAGCTGGGTCCAGGGGAACTATGGCTACACCTTC
TRBV19	TRBJ2-7	13	.	TRBD2	CATLGLTPGEQYF	TGTGCCACCTTGGGACTAACTCCTGGCGAGCAGTACTTC
TRBV12-3/TRBV12-4	TRBJ2-1	14	.	.	CASSLGGSCNEQFF	TGTGCCAGCAGCCTAGGAGGATCCTGCAATGAGCAGTTCTTC
TRBV6-2/TRBV6-3	TRBJ2-7	16	.	TRBD2	CASRWAGTSGFYEQYF	TGTGCCAGCAGATGGGCCGGGACTAGCGGATTCTACGAGCAGTACTTC
TRBV15	TRBJ1-2	17	.	.	CATSREAPDSGGYGYTF	TGTGCCACCAGCAGAGAAGCCCCGGACAGTGGAGGCTATGGCTACACCTTC
TRBV5-5	TRBJ2-2	18	.	TRBD1	CASSLEGAVLFPPGELFF	TGTGCCAGCAGCTTGGAGGGGGCGGTTCTATTCCCCCCCGGGGAGCTGTTTTTT
TRBV5-6	TRBJ2-2	17	few	TRBD2	CASSLELAGPNTGELFF	TGTGCCAGCAGCTTGGAACTAGCGGGCCCGAACACCGGGGAGCTGTTTTTT
TRBV12-3/TRBV12-4	TRBJ1-2	14	.	TRBD1	CASSPSPGGVGYTF	TGTGCCAGCAGTCCCTCCCCAGGGGGCGTCGGCTACACCTTC
TRBV9	TRBJ2-2	18	few	TRBD2	CASSVMGLAGVGTGELFF	TGTGCCAGCAGCGTGATGGGACTAGCGGGAGTGGGTACCGGGGAGCTGTTTTTT
TRBV7-2	TRBJ2-1	14	.	.	CASSLVGPSNEQFF	TGTGCCAGCAGCTTAGTGGGCCCCTCCAATGAGCAGTTCTTC
TRBV14	TRBJ1-2	14	many	TRBD1	CASSRDRVNYGYTF	TGTGCCAGCAGCCGGGACAGGGTAAACTATGGCTACACCTTC
TRBV27	TRBJ2-7	14	.	TRBD2	CASSQTSGRREQYF	TGTGCCAGCAGTCAGACTAGCGGGAGGCGGGAGCAGTACTTC
TRBV30	TRBJ2-3	12	.	.	CAWDSFTDTQYF	TGTGCCTGGGACTCCTTCACAGATACGCAGTATTTT
TRBV7-9	TRBJ1-2	14	.	.	CASSLPQGFYGYTF	TGTGCCAGCAGCTTACCTCAGGGTTTCTATGGCTACACCTTC
TRBV12-3/TRBV12-4	TRBJ2-1	13	.	TRBD1	CASSLRGRGEQFF	TGTGCCAGCAGTTTAAGGGGGCGAGGTGAGCAGTTCTTC
TRBV9	TRBJ2-1	16	few	.	CASSPPSHRSYNEQFF	TGTGCCAGCAGCCCTCCCTCTCATCGCTCCTACAATGAGCAGTTCTTC
TRBV4-1	TRBJ2-5	15	few	.	CASSQDMGRGETQYF	TGCGCCAGCAGCCAAGATATGGGGAGAGGAGAGACCCAGTACTTC
TRBV9	TRBJ2-2	13	.	.	CASSVDGSGELFF	TGTGCCAGCAGCGTAGACGGATCCGGGGAGCTGTTTTTT
TRBV4-1	TRBJ2-7	15	many	TRBD1	CASSPLTGGTYEQYF	TGCGCCAGCAGCCCCCTGACAGGGGGAACCTACGAGCAGTACTTC
TRBV6-5	TRBJ2-1	15	few	TRBD2	CASTRPSGGYNEQFF	TGTGCCAGCACGAGACCTAGCGGGGGTTACAATGAGCAGTTCTTC
TRBV7-9	TRBJ2-7	14	.	.	CASSRKGESYEQYF	TGTGCCAGCAGCCGAAAGGGCGAATCCTACGAGCAGTACTTC
TRBV15	TRBJ2-7	12	.	.	CATSRGGYEQYF	TGTGCCACCAGCAGGGGCGGGTACGAGCAGTACTTC
TRBV27	TRBJ2-7	12	.	.	CASSADFYEQYF	TGTGCCAGCAGCGCCGACTTCTACGAGCAGTACTTC
TRBV12-3/TRBV12-4	TRBJ1-5	15	few	.	CASSVQGRGNQPQHF	TGTGCCAGCAGCGTACAGGGCAGGGGCAATCAGCCCCAGCATTTT
TRBV15	TRBJ2-3	16	.	.	CATSPQRRISTDTQYF	TGTGCCACCAGCCCTCAGCGGAGGATAAGCACAGATACGCAGTATTTT
TRBV20-1	TRBJ1-5	14	few	.	CSARTEDSNQPQHF	TGCAGTGCTCGGACGGAAGATAGCAATCAGCCCCAGCATTTT
TRBV5-1	TRBJ2-3	15	many	.	CASSLVPGSTDTQYF	TGCGCCAGCAGCTTGGTACCGGGAAGCACAGATACGCAGTATTTT
TRBV20-1	TRBJ1-2	16	.	.	CSARMGNGWGAYGYTF	TGCAGTGCTAGAATGGGGAACGGGTGGGGGGCCTATGGCTACACCTTC
TRBV29-1	TRBJ2-5	14	few	.	CSVVAGTPKETQYF	TGCAGCGTTGTAGCCGGGACCCCCAAAGAGACCCAGTACTTC
TRBV20-1	TRBJ1-5	15	few	.	CSAGGWGLGNQPQHF	TGCAGTGCTGGGGGGTGGGGTTTGGGCAATCAGCCCCAGCATTTT
TRBV2	TRBJ1-4	17	.	.	CASRDHLDGATNEKLFF	TGTGCCAGCAGGGACCATTTGGACGGTGCAACTAATGAAAAACTGTTTTTT
TRBV4-1	TRBJ2-2	17	.	TRBD1	CASSQEGTGANTGELFF	TGCGCCAGCAGCCAAGAGGGGACAGGGGCGAACACCGGGGAGCTGTTTTTT
TRBV20-1	TRBJ2-1	15	many	TRBD2	CSARGDSGRSGGQFF	TGCAGTGCTAGAGGCGATAGCGGGAGGAGTGGGGGGCAGTTCTTC
TRBV29-1	TRBJ2-7	14	.	.	CSVGISTGLYEQYF	TGCAGCGTTGGGATATCGACAGGACTCTACGAGCAGTACTTC
TRBV18	TRBJ2-7	16	.	.	CASSPPRRGTNYEQYF	TGTGCCAGCTCACCACCGAGAAGGGGGACAAACTACGAGCAGTACTTC
TRBV4-1	TRBJ1-1	16	.	TRBD1	CASSLVGTGLITEAFF	TGCGCCAGCAGCCTGGTCGGGACAGGGTTAATAACTGAAGCTTTCTTT
TRBV27	TRBJ1-6	14	few	.	CASSSPRSDSPLHF	TGTGCCAGCAGTTCCCCAAGGTCCGATTCACCCCTCCACTTT
TRBV28	TRBJ2-3	15	.	TRBD1	CASNPLTGGTDTQYF	TGTGCCAGCAATCCCTTGACAGGGGGGACAGATACGCAGTATTTT
TRBV7-6	TRBJ2-3	15	.	.	CARVNGWTLGDTQYF	TGTGCCAGAGTTAATGGCTGGACCTTGGGAGATACGCAGTATTTT
TRBV6-1	TRBJ2-4	14	.	TRBD1	CASRRTDRADIQYF	TGTGCCAGCAGACGCACGGACAGGGCGGACATTCAGTACTTC
TRBV11-3	TRBJ2-1	15	few	.	CASSQQTAGYNEQFF	TGTGCCAGCAGCCAACAGACAGCAGGGTACAATGAGCAGTTCTTC